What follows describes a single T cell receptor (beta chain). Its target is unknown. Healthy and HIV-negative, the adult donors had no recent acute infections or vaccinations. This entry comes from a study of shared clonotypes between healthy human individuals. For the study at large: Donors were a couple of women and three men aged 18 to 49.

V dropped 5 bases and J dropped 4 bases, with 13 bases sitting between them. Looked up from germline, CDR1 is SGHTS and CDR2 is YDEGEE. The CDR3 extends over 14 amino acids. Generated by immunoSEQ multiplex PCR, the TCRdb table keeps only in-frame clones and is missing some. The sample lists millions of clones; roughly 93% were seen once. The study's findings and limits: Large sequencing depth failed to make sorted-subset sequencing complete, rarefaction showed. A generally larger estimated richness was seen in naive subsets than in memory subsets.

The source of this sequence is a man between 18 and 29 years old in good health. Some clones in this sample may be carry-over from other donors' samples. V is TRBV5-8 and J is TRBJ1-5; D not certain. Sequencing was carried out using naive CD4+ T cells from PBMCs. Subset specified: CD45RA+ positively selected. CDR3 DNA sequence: TGTGCCAGCAGGACTATCGGGAGGAATCAGCCCCAGCATTTT. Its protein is CASRTIGRNQPQHF.